This T cell receptor beta chain was sequenced during a study of shared clonotypes between healthy human individuals. The method was immunoSEQ multiplex PCR; TCRdb's version includes in-frame clones alone and lacks a portion of them. The profile covers around 2.1 million clones, with 93% appearing a single time and about 1.5% taken by the ten largest. It was CD45RO-negative cells, positively selected for CCR7, that made up naive CD8 cells, with terminally differentiated effector memory CD45RA+ cells excluded. Caucasian adults living in Nashville, Tennessee, provided all samples. Sequencing was performed on naive CD8+ T cells from PBMCs. This clonotype originated in a young man in good health. Some clones in this sample may be carry-over from other donors' samples.

DNA for the CDR3: TGTGCCAGCAAAGACAGGGACTCCTACAATGAGCAGTTCTTC. This gives the protein CASKDRDSYNEQFF. The rearrangement links TRBV27 to TRBJ2-1, with TRBD1 identical over 7 bases. Germline CDR1 MNHEY, CDR2 SMNVEV (reference sequence). The CDR3 has 14 residues. V trimming: 7 bases; J trimming: 0 bases; junction bases outside the gene matches: 3.